Shown below are 20 T cell receptor beta chains from a single sample sequenced in a study of control samples from healthy donors and cancer patients. The method was immunoSEQ multiplex PCR; TCRdb's version includes in-frame clones alone and lacks a portion of them. The sample has 60,000 to 85,000 clones, over 80% seen once. Sample: blood. All receptors come from a woman aged 60-75 years in good health.

The chain couples TRBV2 to TRBJ2-5; perhaps TRBD2 as D (5 bases). Trimming shortened V by 1 base and J by 3 bases, and 15 bases separated the two germline ends. Germline V gene data show CDR1 as SNHLY and CDR2 as FYNNEI. The CDR3 runs to 16 residues. The chain's CDR3 is CASSEEKAVMKETQYF. The CDR3 nucleotides are TGTGCCAGCAGTGAAGAGAAAGCGGTAATGAAAGAGACCCAGTACTTC.

This clone was counted a few times. V usage is TRBV7-2 and J usage is TRBJ2-1; 9 bases agree with TRBD2. The CDR3 runs 13 residues. The J segment lost 5 bases and the V segment lost 8 bases, leaving 4 bases of the junction unmatched. CDR1 is SGHTA and CDR2 is FQGNSA in the germline V gene. The CDR3 region is CASGAGGHNEQFF. DNA for the CDR3: TGTGCCAGCGGAGCGGGAGGCCACAATGAGCAGTTCTTC.

This clone turned up a few times. The J gene is TRBJ1-1, the V gene TRBV2; D gene ambiguous. V shed 10 bases and J shed 3 bases, with 12 bases lying between them. This CDR3 contains 12 residues. Germline V CDR1 and CDR2: SNHLY, FYNNEI. CDR3 bases: TGTGCCACCACAACGGGCTACACTGAAGCTTTCTTT. Amino acid sequence: CATTTGYTEAFF.

The chain couples TRBV7-8 to TRBJ1-4; the D gene is possibly TRBD1 (5 bases). Deletions cut 6 bases from V and 5 bases from J, with 10 bases between. CDR3 length: 13 residues. Germline V CDR1 and CDR2: SGHVS, FQNEAQ. The CDR3 loop is CASRRGSNEKLFF. The CDR3 DNA sequence: TGTGCCAGCAGACGGGGGAGCAATGAAAAACTGTTTTTT.

The chain employs TRBV10-3 and TRBJ2-1, with TRBD2 matching over 9 bases. The CDR3 runs to 13 residues. Germline values: CDR1 ENHRY, CDR2 SYGVKD. After removal of 6 bases from V and 5 bases from J, the junction contained 2 bases not matched to a gene. The CDR3 protein is CAIRASGDNEQFF. Written as DNA, the CDR3 is TGTGCCATCAGGGCTAGCGGGGACAATGAGCAGTTCTTC.

The rearrangement joins TRBV9 to TRBJ2-1; D unresolved. This CDR3 is 11 amino acids long. Trimming left V 0 bases short and J 9 bases short, with 4 bases between. Per germline, CDR1 SGDLS and CDR2 YYNGEE. The CDR3 coding sequence is TGTGCCAGCAGCGTAGAGGGTGAGCAGTTCTTC. Its translation: CASSVEGEQFF.

The chain carries TRBV2 and TRBJ1-2; D remains ambiguous. Germline CDR1 is SNHLY and CDR2 is FYNNEI. The length of the CDR3 is 15 residues. The V gene lost 0 bases and the J gene lost 1 base, with 9 bases spanning the gap. The CDR3 protein is CASSEAGRINYGYTF. CDR3 nucleotide sequence: TGTGCCAGCAGTGAAGCTGGCAGAATTAACTATGGCTACACCTTC.

The chain recombines TRBV18 with TRBJ1-1, with D possibly being TRBD1 (6 bases). Germline V lookup: CDR1 KGHSH, CDR2 LQKENI. The CDR3 spans 13 residues. Trimming cost V 5 bases and J 3 bases, with 10 bases left between them. The CDR3 DNA reads as TGTGCCAGCTCATCTAACAGGGACACTGAAGCTTTCTTT. Amino acids: CASSSNRDTEAFF.

The chain couples TRBV4-3 to TRBJ2-3, with TRBD2 identical over 8 bases. This CDR3 is built from 17 residues. The junction had 9 bases not matched to a gene; V was cut back by 3 bases and J by 1 base. Germline CDR1 reads LGHNA; CDR2 reads YSLEER. The CDR3 sequence is CASSQVYSGEGTDTQYF. The DNA for the CDR3 is TGCGCCAGCAGCCAGGTATATAGCGGGGAAGGCACAGATACGCAGTATTTT.

The chain recombines TRBV27 with TRBJ2-5; 7 bases agree with TRBD1. The CDR3 consists of 15 residues. The trim removed 7 bases at V and 10 bases at J, leaving 18 bases unmatched. Germline V gives CDR1 MNHEY, CDR2 SMNVEV (reference sequence). The CDR3 loop is CASIGAGGPKGSQYF. The CDR3 DNA is TGTGCCAGCATTGGGGCAGGGGGTCCCAAGGGGAGCCAGTACTTC.

This clone was seen just once. V gene TRBV12-3 or TRBV12-4 combines with J gene TRBJ2-5, with 7 positions matching TRBD1. This CDR3 spans 13 amino acids. Trimming cost V 6 bases and J 2 bases; bases outside gene matches: 3. CDR3 coding DNA: TGTGCCAGCAGGCCGGGACAGCAAGAGACCCAGTACTTC. Translating it yields CASRPGQQETQYF.

The CDR3 is CASSPQGAAAGELFF. The CDR3 nucleotides read TGTGCCAGCAGCCCCCAGGGGGCTGCGGCCGGGGAGCTGTTTTTT. The chain carries TRBV11-1 and TRBJ2-2; TRBD1 matches at 8 bases. The trim removed 5 bases at V and 6 bases at J, leaving 8 bases unmatched. Germline CDR1 SGHAT, CDR2 FQDESV (reference sequence). The CDR3 extends over 15 amino acids.

This rearrangement joins TRBV27 to TRBJ1-6, with no clear D. V lost 8 bases, J lost 8 bases, and 7 bases lay in between. The CDR3 length is 11 residues. Germline CDR1 reads MNHEY; CDR2 reads SMNVEV (reference sequence). In DNA form, the CDR3 reads TGTGCCAGCTACGGGGATTCACCCCTCCACTTT. Translated, it gives CASYGDSPLHF.

This rearrangement joins TRBV7-3 to TRBJ2-5; 7 bases are shared with TRBD2. Germline values: CDR1 SGHTA, CDR2 FQGTGA. CDR3 length: 20 residues. The J segment lost 1 base and the V segment lost 5 bases, leaving 22 bases of the junction unmatched. CDR3 in amino acids: CASSLSGKGEGLPGQETQYF. CDR3 bases: TGTGCCAGCAGCCTAAGCGGGAAAGGGGAAGGGCTCCCCGGCCAAGAGACCCAGTACTTC.

The rearrangement links TRBV7-3 to TRBJ2-5; 7 positions match TRBD2. The CDR3 consists of 16 residues. The germline CDR1 and CDR2 sequences are SGHTA and FQGTGA. Trimming took 0 bases from V and 2 from J; bases not matched to a gene: 6. The CDR3 reads CASSLTSASGQETQYF. CDR3 nucleotide sequence: TGTGCCAGCAGCTTAACGTCTGCTAGCGGACAAGAGACCCAGTACTTC.

The J gene is TRBJ2-7, the V gene TRBV6-1; TRBD2 might be the D (6 bases). There are 14 residues in the CDR3. The ends were cut back, 2 bases at V and 0 bases at J, with 8 bases in the middle. Germline V gene sequence: CDR1 MNHNS, CDR2 SASEGT. CDR3 region: CASSERRDSYEQYF. CDR3 in DNA: TGTGCCAGCAGTGAAAGGCGGGACTCCTACGAGCAGTACTTC.

J is TRBJ2-1 and V is TRBV24-1, with 8 bases aligning to TRBD1. Per germline, CDR1 KGHDR and CDR2 SFDVKD. J was trimmed by 7 bases and V by 4 bases; bases with no gene match: 11. The CDR3 is made up of 16 amino acids. DNA of the CDR3: TGTGCCACCAGTGACACCGGGACAGGATTAGGGAATGAGCAGTTCTTC. Translated: CATSDTGTGLGNEQFF.

The chain employs TRBV11-2 and TRBJ1-4, with 9 bases matching TRBD1. The V gene end was trimmed by 6 bases and the J gene end by 5 bases; junction bases not matched to a gene: 7. The CDR3 sequence is 15 residues long. Germline loops: CDR1 SGHAT, CDR2 FQNNGV. For the CDR3, the DNA is TGTGCCAGCAGAAAACCCGGGACAGGGAATGAAAAACTGTTTTTT. Encoded protein: CASRKPGTGNEKLFF. The full variable domain, its missing parts supplied by reference TRBV11-2 and TRBJ1-4, is EAGVAQSPRYKIIEKRQSVAFWCNPISGHATLYWYQQILGQGPKLLIQFQNNGVVDDSQLPKDRFSAERLKGVDSTLKIQPAKLEDSAVYLCASRKPGTGNEKLFFGSGTQLSVL.

The rearrangement uses TRBV7-8 and TRBJ1-5; no definite D call. Germline V lookup: CDR1 SGHVS, CDR2 FQNEAQ. Deletions cut 1 base from V and 6 bases from J, with 10 bases between. The CDR3 runs to 14 residues. The CDR3 protein is CASSLGQVGQPQHF. CDR3 in DNA: TGTGCCAGCAGCTTAGGGCAGGTTGGTCAGCCCCAGCATTTT. Based on the CDR3 plus reference TRBV7-8 and TRBJ1-5, the full variable domain is GAGVSQSPRYKVAKRGQDVALRCDPISGHVSLFWYQQALGQGPEFLTYFQNEAQLDKSGLPSDRFFAERPEGSVSTLKIQRTQQEDSAVYLCASSLGQVGQPQHFGDGTRLSIL.

This chain joins TRBV6-2 or TRBV6-3 and TRBJ2-1; D remains ambiguous. The V and J ends lost 7 bases and 6 bases respectively, with 16 bases between them. The germline CDR1 and CDR2 sequences are MNHEY and SVGEGT. The CDR3 spans 14 residues. The CDR3 is CASTPIQFPNEQFF. CDR3 sequence (DNA): TGTGCCAGCACCCCCATCCAATTCCCCAATGAGCAGTTCTTC.